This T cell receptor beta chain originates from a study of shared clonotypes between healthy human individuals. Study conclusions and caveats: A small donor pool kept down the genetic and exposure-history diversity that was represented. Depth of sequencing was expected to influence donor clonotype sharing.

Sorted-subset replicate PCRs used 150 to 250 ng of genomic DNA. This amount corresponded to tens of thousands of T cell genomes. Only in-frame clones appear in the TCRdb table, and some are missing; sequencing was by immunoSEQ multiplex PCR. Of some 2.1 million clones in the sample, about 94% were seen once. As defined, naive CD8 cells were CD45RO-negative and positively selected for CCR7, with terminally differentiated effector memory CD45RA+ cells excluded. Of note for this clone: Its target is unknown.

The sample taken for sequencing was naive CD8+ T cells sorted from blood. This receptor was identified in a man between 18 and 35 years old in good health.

This CDR3 reads CASSQEAFSRQGYEQYF. The CDR3 bases are TGCGCCAGCAGCCAAGAGGCGTTTTCGAGGCAGGGCTACGAGCAGTACTTC. V is TRBV4-1 and J is TRBJ2-7; perhaps TRBD1 as D (5 bases). V was clipped by 0 bases and J by 3 bases, with 18 bases between them. The CDR3 extends over 17 amino acids. Per germline, CDR1 MGHRA and CDR2 YSYEKL.